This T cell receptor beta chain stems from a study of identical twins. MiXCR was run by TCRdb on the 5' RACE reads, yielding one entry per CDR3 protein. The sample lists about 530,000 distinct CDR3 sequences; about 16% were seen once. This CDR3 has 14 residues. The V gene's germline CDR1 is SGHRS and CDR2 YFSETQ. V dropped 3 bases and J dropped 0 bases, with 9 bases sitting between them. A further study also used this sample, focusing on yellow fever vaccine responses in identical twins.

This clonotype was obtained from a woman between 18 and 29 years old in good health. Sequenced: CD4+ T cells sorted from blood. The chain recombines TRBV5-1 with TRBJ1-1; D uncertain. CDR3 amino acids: CASSSSLMNTEAFF. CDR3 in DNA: TGCGCCAGCAGCTCTAGTCTCATGAACACTGAAGCTTTCTTT.